This TCR beta chain was sequenced during a study of shared clonotypes between healthy human individuals. Study information: Contributing individuals were a couple of females and three males aged 18 to 49. Per donor, CD8 memory used one plate, CD8 naive used two, CD4 memory used three and CD4 naive used three. Study-level points and caveats: Non-shared clonotypes displayed generation probabilities falling below those of clonotypes present in all four donors.

Germline lookup yields CDR1 SEHNR and CDR2 FQNEAQ (reference sequence). This CDR3 is 15 amino acids long. V lost 1 base and J lost 2, with 8 bases in between. The data were produced by immunoSEQ multiplex PCR, yet TCRdb's version contains in-frame clones alone and is incomplete. The data hold around 600,000 clones, with approximately 95% observed a single time. This clone is a singleton in its sample. Its target is not known. The naive CD8 population came from CD45RO-negative cells selected for CCR7, without terminally differentiated effector memory CD45RA+ cells. The sequencing input was naive CD8+ T cells sorted from blood. The chain couples TRBV7-9 to TRBJ2-2; TRBD1 might be the D (5 bases). The sequence was obtained from a woman under 40 in good health. The CDR3 nucleotides are TGTGCCAGCAGCTTAGTTGACAGCAACACCGGGGAGCTGTTTTTT. Residues: CASSLVDSNTGELFF.